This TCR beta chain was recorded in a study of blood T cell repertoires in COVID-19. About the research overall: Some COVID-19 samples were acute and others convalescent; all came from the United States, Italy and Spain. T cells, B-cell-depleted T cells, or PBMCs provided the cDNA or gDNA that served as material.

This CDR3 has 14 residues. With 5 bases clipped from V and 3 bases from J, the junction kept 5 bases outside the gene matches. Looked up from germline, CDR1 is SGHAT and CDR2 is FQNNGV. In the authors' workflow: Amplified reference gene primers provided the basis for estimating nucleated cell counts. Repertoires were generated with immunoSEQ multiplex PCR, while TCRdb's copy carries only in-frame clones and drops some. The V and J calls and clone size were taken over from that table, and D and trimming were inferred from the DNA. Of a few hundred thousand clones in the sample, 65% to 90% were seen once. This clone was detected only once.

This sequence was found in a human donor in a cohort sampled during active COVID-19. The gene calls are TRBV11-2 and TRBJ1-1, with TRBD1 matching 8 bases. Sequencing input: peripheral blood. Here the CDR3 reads CASSPRQGHTEAFF. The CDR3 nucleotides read TGTGCCAGCAGCCCGCGACAGGGGCACACTGAAGCTTTCTTT. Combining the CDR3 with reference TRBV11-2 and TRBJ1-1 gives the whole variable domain EAGVAQSPRYKIIEKRQSVAFWCNPISGHATLYWYQQILGQGPKLLIQFQNNGVVDDSQLPKDRFSAERLKGVDSTLKIQPAKLEDSAVYLCASSPRQGHTEAFFGQGTRLTVV.